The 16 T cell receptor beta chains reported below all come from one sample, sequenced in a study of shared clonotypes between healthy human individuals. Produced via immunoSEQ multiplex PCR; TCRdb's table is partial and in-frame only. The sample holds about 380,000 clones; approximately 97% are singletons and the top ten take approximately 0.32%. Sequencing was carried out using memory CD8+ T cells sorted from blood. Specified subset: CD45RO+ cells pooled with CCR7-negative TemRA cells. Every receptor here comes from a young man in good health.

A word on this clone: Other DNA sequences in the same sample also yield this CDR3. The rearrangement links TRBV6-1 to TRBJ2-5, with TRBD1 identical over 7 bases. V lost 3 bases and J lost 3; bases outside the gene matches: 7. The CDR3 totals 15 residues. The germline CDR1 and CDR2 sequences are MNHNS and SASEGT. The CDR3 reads CASSESIGTEETQYF. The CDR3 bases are TGTGCCAGCAGTGAGTCTATTGGGACAGAAGAGACCCAGTACTTC.

The CDR3 sequence is CASSLYQAEQFF. The CDR3 DNA reads TGTGCCAGCAGCCTCTACCAGGCTGAGCAGTTCTTC. The J gene is TRBJ2-1, the V gene TRBV7-9; D uncertain. Germline loops: CDR1 SEHNR, CDR2 FQNEAQ (reference sequence). The CDR3 totals 12 residues. Trimming took off 5 bases at V and 9 bases at J, with 11 bases between the two ends.

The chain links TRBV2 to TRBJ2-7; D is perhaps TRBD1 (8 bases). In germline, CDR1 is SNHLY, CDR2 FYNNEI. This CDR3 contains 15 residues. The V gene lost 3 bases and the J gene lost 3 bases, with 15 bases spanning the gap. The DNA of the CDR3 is TGTGCCAGCAGTGATCACTACAGGGGGGGCTACGAGCAGTACTTC. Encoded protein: CASSDHYRGGYEQYF.

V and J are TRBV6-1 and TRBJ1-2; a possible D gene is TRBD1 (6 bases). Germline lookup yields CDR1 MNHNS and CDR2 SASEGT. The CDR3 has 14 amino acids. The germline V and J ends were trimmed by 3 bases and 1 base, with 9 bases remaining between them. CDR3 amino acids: CASSDRGHNYGYTF. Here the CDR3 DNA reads TGTGCCAGCAGTGATAGGGGACATAACTATGGCTACACCTTC.

DNA for the CDR3: TGTGCCAGCAGTTACAGTCGACAGCGGCAAGAGACCCAGTACTTC. It codes for CASSYSRQRQETQYF. The V gene is TRBV6-5, the J gene TRBJ2-5; either TRBD1 or TRBD2 may supply D (5 bases each). The germline V gene has CDR1 MNHEY and CDR2 SVGAGI. Trimming shortened V by 2 bases and J by 2 bases, and 12 bases separated the two germline ends. The CDR3 has 15 amino acids.

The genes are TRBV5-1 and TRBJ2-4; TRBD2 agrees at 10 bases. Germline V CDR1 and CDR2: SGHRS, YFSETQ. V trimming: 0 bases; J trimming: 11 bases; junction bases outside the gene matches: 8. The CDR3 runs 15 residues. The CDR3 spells CASSLGLAGARLQYF. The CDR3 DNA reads TGCGCCAGCAGCTTGGGGCTAGCGGGAGCGCGCCTTCAGTACTTC.

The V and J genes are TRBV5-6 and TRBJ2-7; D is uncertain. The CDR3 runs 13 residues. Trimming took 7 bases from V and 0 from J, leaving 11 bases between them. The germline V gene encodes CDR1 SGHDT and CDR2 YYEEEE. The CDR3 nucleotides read TGTGCCAGCGGCACGTCCCCCTCCTACGAGCAGTACTTC. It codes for CASGTSPSYEQYF.

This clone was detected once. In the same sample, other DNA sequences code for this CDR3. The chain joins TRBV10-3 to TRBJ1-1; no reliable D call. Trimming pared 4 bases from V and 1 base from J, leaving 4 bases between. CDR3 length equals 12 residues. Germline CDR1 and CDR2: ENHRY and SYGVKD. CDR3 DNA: TGTGCCATCAGTGGTCGGAACACTGAAGCTTTCTTT. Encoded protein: CAISGRNTEAFF.

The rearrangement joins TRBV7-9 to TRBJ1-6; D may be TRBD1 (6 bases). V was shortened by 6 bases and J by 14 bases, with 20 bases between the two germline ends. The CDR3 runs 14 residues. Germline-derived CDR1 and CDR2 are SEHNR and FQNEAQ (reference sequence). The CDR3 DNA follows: TGTGCCAGCAGTCCACCAGGGGTTTCAAAGACCCTCCACTTT. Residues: CASSPPGVSKTLHF.

CDR3 residues: CASSGLTGGSYNEQFF. CDR3 coding DNA: TGTGCCAGCAGCGGTCTCACGGGTGGCTCCTACAATGAGCAGTTCTTC. The chain couples TRBV9 to TRBJ2-1; unclear D gene. The CDR3 has 16 residues. Germline CDR1 and CDR2: SGDLS and YYNGEE. V was shortened by 3 bases and J by 0 bases, with 13 bases between the two germline ends.

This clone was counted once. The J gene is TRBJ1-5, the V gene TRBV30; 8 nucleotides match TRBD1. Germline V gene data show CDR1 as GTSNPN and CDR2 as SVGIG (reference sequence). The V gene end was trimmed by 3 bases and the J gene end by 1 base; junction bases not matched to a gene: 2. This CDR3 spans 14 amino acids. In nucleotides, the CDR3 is TGTGCCTGGAGCCCAGGGGGCAGCAATCAGCCCCAGCATTTT. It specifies CAWSPGGSNQPQHF.

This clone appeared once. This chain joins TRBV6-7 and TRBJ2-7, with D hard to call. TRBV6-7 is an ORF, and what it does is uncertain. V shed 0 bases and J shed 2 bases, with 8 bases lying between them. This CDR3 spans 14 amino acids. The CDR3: CASSYSKTPYEQYF. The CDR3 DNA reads TGTGCCAGCAGTTACTCGAAAACTCCCTACGAGCAGTACTTC.

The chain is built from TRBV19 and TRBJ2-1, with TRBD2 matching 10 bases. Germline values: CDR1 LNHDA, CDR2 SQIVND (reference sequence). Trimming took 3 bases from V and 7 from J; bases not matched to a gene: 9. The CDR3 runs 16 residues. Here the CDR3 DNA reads TGTGCCAGTAGTATTAGAGCGGGAGGGCCCGTAAATGAGCAGTTCTTC. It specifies CASSIRAGGPVNEQFF.

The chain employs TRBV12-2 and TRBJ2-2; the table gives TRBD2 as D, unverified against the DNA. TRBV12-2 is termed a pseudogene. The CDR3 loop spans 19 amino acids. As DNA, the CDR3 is TGTGCAAGTCGCTTAGCGCGGACTAGCGGGAGAAGGGGCACCGGGGAGCTGTTTTTT. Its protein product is CASRLARTSGRRGTGELFF.

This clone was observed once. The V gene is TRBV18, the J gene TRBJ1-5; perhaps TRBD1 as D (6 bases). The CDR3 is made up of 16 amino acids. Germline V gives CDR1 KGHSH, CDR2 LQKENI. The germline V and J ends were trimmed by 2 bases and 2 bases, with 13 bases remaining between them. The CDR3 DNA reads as TGTGCCAGCTCACCAAGGGGGGGGCGCGGCAATCAGCCCCAGCATTTT. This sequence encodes CASSPRGGRGNQPQHF.

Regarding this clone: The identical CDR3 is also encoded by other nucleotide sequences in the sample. The CDR3 region is CAWSVGQGYEQYF. As DNA, the CDR3 is TGTGCCTGGAGTGTGGGACAGGGCTACGAGCAGTACTTC. The rearrangement joins TRBV30 to TRBJ2-7, with TRBD1 identical over 9 bases. In germline, CDR1 is GTSNPN, CDR2 SVGIG (reference sequence). This CDR3 is 13 amino acids long. The trim removed 0 bases at V and 3 bases at J, leaving 0 bases unmatched.